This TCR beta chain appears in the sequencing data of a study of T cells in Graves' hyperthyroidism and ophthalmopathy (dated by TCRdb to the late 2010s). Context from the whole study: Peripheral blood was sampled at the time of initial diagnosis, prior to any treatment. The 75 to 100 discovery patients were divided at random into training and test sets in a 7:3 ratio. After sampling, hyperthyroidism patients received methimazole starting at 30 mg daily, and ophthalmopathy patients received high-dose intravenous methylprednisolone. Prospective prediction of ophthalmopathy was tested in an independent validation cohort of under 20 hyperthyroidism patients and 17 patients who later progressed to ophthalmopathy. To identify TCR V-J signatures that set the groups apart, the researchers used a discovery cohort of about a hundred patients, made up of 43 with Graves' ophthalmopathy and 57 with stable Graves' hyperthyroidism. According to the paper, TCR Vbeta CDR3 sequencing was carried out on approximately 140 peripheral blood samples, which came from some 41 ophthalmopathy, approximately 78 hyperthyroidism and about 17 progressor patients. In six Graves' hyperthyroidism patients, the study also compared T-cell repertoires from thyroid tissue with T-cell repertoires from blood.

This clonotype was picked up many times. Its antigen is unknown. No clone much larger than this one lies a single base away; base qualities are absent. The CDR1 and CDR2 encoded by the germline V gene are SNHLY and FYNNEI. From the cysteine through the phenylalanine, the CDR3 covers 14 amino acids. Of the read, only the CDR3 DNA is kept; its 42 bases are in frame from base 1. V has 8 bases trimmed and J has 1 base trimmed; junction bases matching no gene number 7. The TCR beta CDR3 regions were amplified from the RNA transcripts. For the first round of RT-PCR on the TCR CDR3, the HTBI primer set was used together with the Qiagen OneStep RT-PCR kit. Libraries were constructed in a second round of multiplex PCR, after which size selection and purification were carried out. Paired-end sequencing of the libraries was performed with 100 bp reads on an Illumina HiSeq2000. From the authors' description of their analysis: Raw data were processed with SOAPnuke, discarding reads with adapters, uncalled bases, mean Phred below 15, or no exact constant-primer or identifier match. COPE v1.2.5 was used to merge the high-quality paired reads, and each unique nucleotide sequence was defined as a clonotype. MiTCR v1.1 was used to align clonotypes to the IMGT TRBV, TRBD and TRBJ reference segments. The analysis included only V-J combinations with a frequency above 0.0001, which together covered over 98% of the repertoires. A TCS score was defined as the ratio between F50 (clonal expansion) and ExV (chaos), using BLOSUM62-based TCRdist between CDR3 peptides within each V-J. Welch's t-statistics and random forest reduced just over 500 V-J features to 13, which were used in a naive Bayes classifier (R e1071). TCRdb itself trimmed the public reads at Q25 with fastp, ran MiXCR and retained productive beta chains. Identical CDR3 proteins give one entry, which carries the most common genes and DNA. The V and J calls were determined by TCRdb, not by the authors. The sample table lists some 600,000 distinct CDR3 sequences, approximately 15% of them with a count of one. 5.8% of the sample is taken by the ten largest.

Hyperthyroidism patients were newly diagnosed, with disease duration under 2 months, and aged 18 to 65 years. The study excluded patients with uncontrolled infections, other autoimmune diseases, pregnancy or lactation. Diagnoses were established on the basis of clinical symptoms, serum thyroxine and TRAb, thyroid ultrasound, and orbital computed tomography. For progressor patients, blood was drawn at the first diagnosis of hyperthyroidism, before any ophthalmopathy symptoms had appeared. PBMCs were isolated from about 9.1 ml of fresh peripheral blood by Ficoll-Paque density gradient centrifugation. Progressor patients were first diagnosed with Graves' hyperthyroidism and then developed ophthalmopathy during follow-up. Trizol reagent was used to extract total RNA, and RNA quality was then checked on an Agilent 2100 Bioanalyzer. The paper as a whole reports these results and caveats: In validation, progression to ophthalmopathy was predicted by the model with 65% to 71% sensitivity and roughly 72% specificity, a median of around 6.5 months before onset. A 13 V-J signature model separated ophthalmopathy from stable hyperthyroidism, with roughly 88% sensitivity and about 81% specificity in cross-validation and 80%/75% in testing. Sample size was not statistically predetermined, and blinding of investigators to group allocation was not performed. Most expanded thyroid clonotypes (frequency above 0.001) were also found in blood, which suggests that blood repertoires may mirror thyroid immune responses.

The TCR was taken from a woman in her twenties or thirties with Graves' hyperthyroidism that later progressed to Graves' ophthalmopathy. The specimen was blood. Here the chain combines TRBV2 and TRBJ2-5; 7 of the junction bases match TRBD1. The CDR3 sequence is CASGDRPFQETQYF. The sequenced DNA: TGTGCCAGCGGGGACAGACCGTTCCAAGAGACCCAGTACTTC.